This is a list of T cell receptor beta chains from one sample in a study of T cell responses to AZD1222 COVID-19 vaccine. Method: immunoSEQ multiplex PCR; TCRdb's copy keeps in-frame clones and lacks some. The sample lists about 150,000 clones; 80% to 90% were seen once. Sample: peripheral blood, taken 28 days after the second AZD1222 dose. All receptors derive from an adult who received the AZD1222 COVID-19 vaccine. Each CDR3 is given without its conserved first and last residue. Fields, in order: CDR3 protein, CDR3 length, V gene, J gene.

AWSAVNYGYT	10	TRBV30	TRBJ1-2
ASSPIDSVRNEKLF	14	TRBV18	TRBJ1-4
ATAGTGGTYEQY	12	TRBV10-3	TRBJ2-7
ASSILRGPGINQPQH	15	TRBV19	TRBJ1-5
ASSLSKGAHSTGELF	15	TRBV5-1	TRBJ2-2
ASSLGLLAGKNTGELF	16	TRBV13	TRBJ2-2
ASVSGSSYNEQF	12	TRBV28	TRBJ2-1
AVGTGASTDTQY	12	TRBV2	TRBJ2-3
ASSQAGGPNEQF	12	TRBV3-1/TRBV3-2	TRBJ2-1
ASSMVASGSSYEQY	14	TRBV19	TRBJ2-7
ASSSVGARQETQY	13	TRBV9	TRBJ2-5
ASSLEGGYTGELF	13	TRBV5-1	TRBJ2-2
ASTPRGQGRETQY	13	TRBV27	TRBJ2-5
AISSEGSYNSPLH	13	TRBV10-3	TRBJ1-6
ASSPLALREDTQY	13	TRBV19	TRBJ2-3
ASSPGTSGFDEQF	13	TRBV18	TRBJ2-1
ASSPLAGGPYEQY	13	TRBV7-2	TRBJ2-7